The 13 T cell receptor beta chains in this list originate from one sample, sequenced in a study of PD-1 blockade in classical Hodgkin lymphoma. Time point of the sample: newly diagnosed, previously untreated cHL patient sample. By magnetic negative selection, CD8+ T cells were isolated from the thawed PBMCs. Only in-frame clones appear in the TCRdb table, and some are missing; sequencing was by immunoSEQ multiplex PCR. The data contain approximately 21,000 clones, approximately 87% of them singletons. The specimen sequenced was CD8+ T cells from blood. These TCRs come from a human donor with classical Hodgkin lymphoma.

The V gene is TRBV5-1, the J gene TRBJ2-2, with D possibly being TRBD1 (5 bases). With 6 bases removed from V and 8 bases from J, the gap between germline ends came to 17 bases. This CDR3 spans 14 amino acids. Germline CDR1 reads SGHRS; CDR2 reads YFSETQ. This CDR3 is CASTAYEGVGELFF. The CDR3 bases are TGCGCCAGCACCGCCTATGAAGGGGTAGGGGAGCTGTTTTTT.

V is TRBV5-4 and J is TRBJ2-2; D might be TRBD2 (6 bases). Germline V gene lookup returns CDR1 SGHNT and CDR2 YYREEE (reference sequence). CDR3 length equals 14 residues. Trimming took off 4 bases at V and 2 bases at J, with 9 bases between the two ends. CDR3 loop: CASSPGLNTGELFF. The CDR3 DNA is TGTGCCAGCAGCCCGGGACTTAACACCGGGGAGCTGTTTTTT. The variable domain in full, with the rest retrieved from reference TRBV5-4 and TRBJ2-2, is ETGVTQSPTHLIKTRGQQVTLRCSSQSGHNTVSWYQQALGQGPQFIFQYYREEENGRGNFPPRFSGLQFPNYSSELNVNALELDDSALYLCASSPGLNTGELFFGEGSRLTVL.

The chain is built from TRBV6-6 and TRBJ2-2, with D unclear. The V end lost 6 bases, the J end lost 6 bases, and 8 bases lay between the germline ends. Germline loops: CDR1 MNHNY, CDR2 SVGAGI (reference sequence). The CDR3 spans 12 residues. As DNA, the CDR3 is TGTGCCAGCAGGCTACCGGCCGGGGAGCTGTTTTTT. Translated: CASRLPAGELFF.

V usage is TRBV4-2 and J usage is TRBJ1-1; D ambiguous. Trimming removed 3 bases at V and 1 base at J, with 15 bases between. The CDR3 contains 16 residues. Germline loops: CDR1 LGHNA, CDR2 YNFKEQ. Here the CDR3 reads CASSQGTLFKNTEAFF. DNA for the CDR3: TGTGCCAGCAGCCAGGGTACACTATTTAAGAACACTGAAGCTTTCTTT.

The rearrangement links TRBV7-6 to TRBJ1-6, with D possibly matching TRBD1 (6 bases). This CDR3 spans 14 amino acids. The ends were cut back, 5 bases at V and 7 bases at J, with 12 bases in the middle. The V gene's germline CDR1 is SGHVS and CDR2 FNYEAQ. The CDR3 spells CASSQQGPNSPLHF. CDR3 DNA: TGTGCCAGCAGCCAACAGGGTCCGAATTCACCCCTCCACTTT.

This chain uses TRBV28 with TRBJ2-1, with 11 bases matching TRBD2. This CDR3 has 18 amino acids. V lost 7 bases and J lost 2; bases outside the gene matches: 13. Looked up from germline, CDR1 is MDHEN and CDR2 is SYDVKM. The CDR3 region has the DNA TGTGCCAGCACCGGGACCCCTTTAGCGGGAGGGCCCTACAATGAGCAGTTCTTC. Its translation is CASTGTPLAGGPYNEQFF.

V gene TRBV28 combines with J gene TRBJ2-7; D is unresolved. CDR3 length: 16 residues. Trimming took off 3 bases at V and 0 bases at J, with 15 bases between the two ends. Per germline, CDR1 MDHEN and CDR2 SYDVKM. CDR3 in DNA: TGTGCCAGCAGTTTGCTAAGCGTAACTGCCTCCTACGAGCAGTACTTC. This gives the protein CASSLLSVTASYEQYF.

The V gene is TRBV7-9, the J gene TRBJ2-1, with TRBD2 matching over 12 bases. V shed 3 bases, J shed 4 bases, and the junction held 10 bases outside the gene matches. Germline V CDR1 and CDR2: SEHNR, FQNEAQ (reference sequence). The CDR3 totals 18 residues. CDR3 nucleotide sequence: TGTGCCAGCAGCTTGGGGACTAGCGGGCTCACGGGGTACAATGAGCAGTTCTTC. Amino acids: CASSLGTSGLTGYNEQFF.

The rearrangement links TRBV27 to TRBJ1-2; 7 positions match TRBD1. The CDR3 runs to 16 residues. Germline V CDR1 and CDR2: MNHEY, SMNVEV (reference sequence). The V gene end was trimmed by 4 bases and the J gene end by 8 bases; junction bases not matched to a gene: 16. CDR3 coding DNA: TGTGCCAGCAGTTCAACATCCGGGGAGGGGGCGAGGGGCTACACCTTC. Translating gives CASSSTSGEGARGYTF.

The rearrangement links TRBV7-8 to TRBJ2-1; 8 nucleotides align to TRBD2. V gave up 1 base and J gave up 7 bases; unmatched junction bases: 9. The CDR3 spans 16 residues. The germline V gene encodes CDR1 SGHVS and CDR2 FQNEAQ. This CDR3 reads CASSLVPGLEGNEQFF. For the CDR3, the DNA is TGTGCCAGCAGCTTAGTCCCGGGACTAGAAGGGAATGAGCAGTTCTTC.

The chain carries TRBV11-2 and TRBJ2-1; TRBD1 is a possible D gene (6 bases). The germline CDR1 and CDR2 sequences are SGHAT and FQNNGV. The CDR3 consists of 13 residues. V was cut by 7 bases and J by 6 bases, with 13 bases left in between. The CDR3 nucleotides read TGTGCCAGCAACCAAGAAGGGGGCAATGAGCAGTTCTTC. Protein sequence: CASNQEGGNEQFF.

The V call is TRBV9, the J call TRBJ2-2; D is unclear. Per germline, CDR1 SGDLS and CDR2 YYNGEE. V dropped 0 bases and J dropped 4 bases, with 7 bases sitting between them. The CDR3 extends over 14 amino acids. CDR3 amino acids: CASSVGRGTGELFF. For the CDR3, the DNA is TGTGCCAGCAGCGTAGGTCGTGGCACCGGGGAGCTGTTTTTT.

The count of this clone is one. The chain employs TRBV10-2 and TRBJ2-3; D is unresolved. The germline V gene encodes CDR1 WSHSY and CDR2 SAAADI. Trimming pared 0 bases from V and 8 bases from J, leaving 9 bases between. The CDR3 length is 13 residues. CDR3 loop: CASSESRPGTQYF. As DNA, the CDR3 is TGCGCCAGCAGTGAGTCAAGACCGGGTACGCAGTATTTT.